This T cell receptor (beta chain) was captured in a study of beta chain features in type 1 diabetes (dated by TCRdb to the late 2010s). Some background on the complete study: No differences in mean age, gender distribution, total cell number or subset yield were found between patients and healthy donors. The study compared the TCRB repertoires of sorted circulating CD4+ T cell subsets in recently diagnosed type 1 diabetes patients with those in matched healthy donors. A total of 85 million to 140 million sorted cells were examined across all samples, and a strong correlation was observed between cell number per subset and RNA yield. Naive and central memory subsets were obtained from all 30 or so donors, but regulatory and stem cell-like memory subsets were isolated from only 8 patients and 8 healthy donors.

The entire amount of isolated RNA was reverse transcribed using the High Capacity cDNA Reverse Transcription Kit, so the sequenced TCRB transcripts were expressed ones. Naive, central memory and regulatory T cell samples underwent deep immunoSEQ sequencing, averaging around 3.6 million total reads per sample. Sorted cells were lysed in RLT buffer and RNA was extracted with DNase-treated RNeasy Micro or Mini kits, depending on cell number. Each cell subset was processed separately to prevent cross-contamination, with patient and healthy donor samples processed together. The immunoSEQ multiplex PCR was used to amplify TCRB sequences from cDNA, yielding 87-bp fragments that span the CDR3 region. Sequencing of the amplicons was performed on the Illumina HiSeq platform. As for the authors' bioinformatics: PCR bias was corrected computationally using synthetic template baselines, and reads within Hamming distance 2 were collapsed, with unmergeable singletons discarded. Reads were aligned to IMGT to assign V, D and J genes, CDR3 length, and insertions or deletions at six rearrangement sites. Within each subset, clonotype counts were normalized to the number of sorted cells before true diversity and Gini coefficients were calculated with the tcR R package. The overlap coefficient, calculated on TCRB nucleotide sequences, was used to measure repertoire sharing. TCRdb stores this immuneACCESS table with in-frame sequences only. Part of the clones is absent; in the studies checked, under half of the shortfall reflects unresolved V genes, and no reason is known for the rest. The V and J calls and clone size come from that table; D and trimming were worked out from the DNA. This sample holds about 39,000 clones; roughly 49% were observed only once. The ten largest account for approximately 0.67% of the sample.

Remarks on this clone: Its antigen is not yet known. No qualities accompany the bases; no much larger clone lies one base away.

From each donor, a single peripheral blood sample of about 100 mL on average was drawn into heparinised tubes. A BD FACSAria II and a panel including CD45RO, CCR7, CD25, CD127, CD95 and CD27 were used to sort naive, central memory, regulatory and stem cell-like memory CD4+ T cells. All sorted populations exceeded 95% purity. PBMCs were separated immediately by Lymphoprep density gradient centrifugation and were stained directly, without being cultured. So that batch effects would be minimized, each experiment stained and sorted samples in pairs, pairing one healthy donor with one patient. The investigation overall reported the following: Patients with type 1 diabetes made fewer insertions and deleted more nucleotides at VDJ recombination sites, implying thymic rearrangement abnormalities. Type 1 diabetes patients showed a moderate but significant shortening of TCRB CDR3 length in all four CD4+ subsets. Because small numbers of individuals were included in the HLA sub-analyses, any influence of HLA type on TCRB rearrangement was left unresolved. Because cDNA rather than genomic DNA was sequenced, highly expressing activated cells could have been over-represented, although no difference in activation and CD3 levels was found between groups. Naive, central memory and regulatory TCRB repertoires appeared to be more similar among patients than among healthy donors. Shorter templates might be favored by PCR, yet because patient and control samples were amplified and corrected together, any such skew would affect both groups equally.

Reading from cysteine to phenylalanine, the CDR3 counts 11 amino acids. This entry keeps only the CDR3 DNA: 33 bases, framed from base 1. CDR1 is given as LNHDA and CDR2 as SQIVND, both from the germline V gene (reference sequence). Trimming at the junction amounts to 7 bases on V and 8 bases on J, and the germline ends lie 9 bases apart. The rearranged chain carries TRBV19 and TRBJ2-1, with no reliable assignment of the D segment. Sequenced material: central memory CD4+ T cells from blood. The receptor was isolated from a woman between 18 and 29 years old in good health. Read as DNA, the sequence is TGTGCCAGTACCGGAGCCGATGAGCAGTTCTTC. Its coded protein is CASTGADEQFF.